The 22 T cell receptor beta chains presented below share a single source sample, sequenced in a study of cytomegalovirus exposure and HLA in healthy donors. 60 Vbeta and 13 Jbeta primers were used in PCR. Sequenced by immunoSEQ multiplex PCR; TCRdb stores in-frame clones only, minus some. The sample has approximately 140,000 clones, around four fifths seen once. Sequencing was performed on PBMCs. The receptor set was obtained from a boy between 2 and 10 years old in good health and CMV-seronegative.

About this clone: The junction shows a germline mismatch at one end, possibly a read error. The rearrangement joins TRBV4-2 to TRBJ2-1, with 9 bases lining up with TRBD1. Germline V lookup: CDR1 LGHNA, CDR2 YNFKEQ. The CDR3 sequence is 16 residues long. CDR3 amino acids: CSSSNTGGPSYNEQFF. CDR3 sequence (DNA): TGTTCCAGCAGCAATACAGGGGGCCCCTCCTACAATGAGCAGTTCTTC.

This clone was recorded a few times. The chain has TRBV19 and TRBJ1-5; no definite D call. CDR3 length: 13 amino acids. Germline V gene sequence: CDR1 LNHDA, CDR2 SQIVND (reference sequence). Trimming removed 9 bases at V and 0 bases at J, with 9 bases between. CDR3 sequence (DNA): TGTGCCAGCGACTGGAATAGCAATCAGCCCCAGCATTTT. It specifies CASDWNSNQPQHF.

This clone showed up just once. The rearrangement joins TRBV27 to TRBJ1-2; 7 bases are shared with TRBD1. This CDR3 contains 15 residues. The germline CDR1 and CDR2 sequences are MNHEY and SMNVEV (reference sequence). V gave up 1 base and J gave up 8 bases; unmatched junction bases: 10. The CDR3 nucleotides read TGTGCCAGCAGTTTATTCCCCCTTCGACAGGGAGGCTACACCTTC. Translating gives CASSLFPLRQGGYTF.

Here the CDR3 reads CASSYQPTGTNTEAFF. The CDR3 DNA reads as TGTGCCAGCAGTTACCAGCCGACAGGGACCAACACTGAAGCTTTCTTT. The chain employs TRBV6-6 and TRBJ1-1; TRBD1 aligns across 7 bases. Germline values: CDR1 MNHNY, CDR2 SVGAGI (reference sequence). This CDR3 comprises 16 residues. V lost 2 bases, J lost 2 bases, and 8 bases stayed unmatched.

The chain's CDR3 is CASSPQDRKGSPLHF. The CDR3 DNA reads as TGTGCCAGCAGCCCGCAGGACAGGAAAGGTTCACCCCTCCACTTT. The chain joins TRBV11-2 to TRBJ1-6, with TRBD1 matching 7 bases. Trimming at V came to 5 bases and at J to 9 bases, leaving 10 bases not matched to a gene. CDR1 is SGHAT and CDR2 is FQNNGV in the germline V gene. This CDR3 spans 15 amino acids. Filled out from reference TRBV11-2 and TRBJ1-6, the complete variable domain reads EAGVAQSPRYKIIEKRQSVAFWCNPISGHATLYWYQQILGQGPKLLIQFQNNGVVDDSQLPKDRFSAERLKGVDSTLKIQPAKLEDSAVYLCASSPQDRKGSPLHFGNGTRLTVT.

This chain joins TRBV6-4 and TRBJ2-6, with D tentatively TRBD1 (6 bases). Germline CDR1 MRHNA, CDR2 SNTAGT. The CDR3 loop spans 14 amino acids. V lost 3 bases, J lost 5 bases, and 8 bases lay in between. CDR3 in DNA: TGTGCCAGCAGTGAGGGGGCCTGGGCCAACGTCCTGACTTTC. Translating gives CASSEGAWANVLTF.

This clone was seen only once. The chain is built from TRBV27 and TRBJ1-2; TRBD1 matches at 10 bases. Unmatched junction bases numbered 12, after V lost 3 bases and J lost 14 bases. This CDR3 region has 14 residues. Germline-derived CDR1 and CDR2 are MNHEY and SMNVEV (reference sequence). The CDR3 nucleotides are TGTGCCAGCAGTTTGCGCGTTCGGACAGGGGGACTTACCTTC. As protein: CASSLRVRTGGLTF.

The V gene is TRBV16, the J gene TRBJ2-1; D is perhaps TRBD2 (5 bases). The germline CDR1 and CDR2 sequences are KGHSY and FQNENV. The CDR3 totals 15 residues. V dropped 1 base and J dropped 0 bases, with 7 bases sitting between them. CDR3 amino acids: CASSQFRDSYNEQFF. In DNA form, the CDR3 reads TGTGCCAGCAGCCAATTCCGGGACTCCTACAATGAGCAGTTCTTC.

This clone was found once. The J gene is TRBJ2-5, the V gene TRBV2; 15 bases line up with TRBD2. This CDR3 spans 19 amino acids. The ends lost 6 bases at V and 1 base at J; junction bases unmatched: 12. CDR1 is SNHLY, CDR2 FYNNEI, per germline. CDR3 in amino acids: CASSALGGLAGGTQETQYF. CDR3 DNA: TGTGCCAGCAGCGCCCTTGGGGGACTAGCGGGAGGAACCCAAGAGACCCAGTACTTC.

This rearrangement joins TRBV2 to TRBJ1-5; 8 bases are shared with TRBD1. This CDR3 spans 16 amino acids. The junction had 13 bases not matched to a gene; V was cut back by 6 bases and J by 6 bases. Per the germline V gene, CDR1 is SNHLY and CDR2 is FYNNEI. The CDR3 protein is CASSRMTGAGIQPQHF. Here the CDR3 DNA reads TGTGCCAGCAGCCGGATGACAGGGGCTGGGATTCAGCCCCAGCATTTT. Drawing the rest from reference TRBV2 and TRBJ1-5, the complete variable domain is EPEVTQTPSHQVTQMGQEVILRCVPISNHLYFYWYRQILGQKVEFLVSFYNNEISEKSEIFDDQFSVERPDGSNFTLKIRSTKLEDSAMYFCASSRMTGAGIQPQHFGDGTRLSIL.

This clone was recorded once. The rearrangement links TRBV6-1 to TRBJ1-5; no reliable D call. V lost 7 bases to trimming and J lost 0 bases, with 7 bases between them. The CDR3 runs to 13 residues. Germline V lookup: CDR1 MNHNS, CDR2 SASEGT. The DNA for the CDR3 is TGTGCCAGCATATCTTATAGCAATCAGCCCCAGCATTTT. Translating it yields CASISYSNQPQHF.

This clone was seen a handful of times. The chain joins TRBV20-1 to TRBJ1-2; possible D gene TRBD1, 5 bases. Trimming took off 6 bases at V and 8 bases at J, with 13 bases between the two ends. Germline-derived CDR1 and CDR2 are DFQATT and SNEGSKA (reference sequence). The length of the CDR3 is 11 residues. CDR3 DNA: TGCAGTGCCGACAGACCGTGGGGCTACACCTTC. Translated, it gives CSADRPWGYTF.

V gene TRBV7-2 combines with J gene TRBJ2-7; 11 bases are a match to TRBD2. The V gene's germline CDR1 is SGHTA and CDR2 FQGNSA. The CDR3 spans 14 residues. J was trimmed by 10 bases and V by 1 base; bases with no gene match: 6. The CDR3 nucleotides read TGTGCCAGCAGCTTAGACAGACTAGCGGGGCGTCAGTACTTC. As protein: CASSLDRLAGRQYF. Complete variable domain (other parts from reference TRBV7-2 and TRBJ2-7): GAGVSQSPSNKVTEKGKDVELRCDPISGHTALYWYRQSLGQGLEFLIYFQGNSAPDKSGLPSDRFSAERTGGSVSTLTIQRTQQEDSAVYLCASSLDRLAGRQYFGPGTRLTVT.

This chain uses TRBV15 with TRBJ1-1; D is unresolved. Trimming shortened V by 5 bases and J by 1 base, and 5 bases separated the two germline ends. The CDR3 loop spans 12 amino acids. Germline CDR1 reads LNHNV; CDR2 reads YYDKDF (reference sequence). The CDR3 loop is CATSPGNTEAFF. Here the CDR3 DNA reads TGTGCCACCAGCCCCGGGAACACTGAAGCTTTCTTT.

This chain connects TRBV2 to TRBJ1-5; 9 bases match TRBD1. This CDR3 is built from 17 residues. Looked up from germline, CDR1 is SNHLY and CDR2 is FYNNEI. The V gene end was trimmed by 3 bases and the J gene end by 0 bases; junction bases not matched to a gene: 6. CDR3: CASSDPGTGHSNQPQHF. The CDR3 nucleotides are TGTGCCAGCAGTGATCCCGGGACAGGGCATAGCAATCAGCCCCAGCATTTT.

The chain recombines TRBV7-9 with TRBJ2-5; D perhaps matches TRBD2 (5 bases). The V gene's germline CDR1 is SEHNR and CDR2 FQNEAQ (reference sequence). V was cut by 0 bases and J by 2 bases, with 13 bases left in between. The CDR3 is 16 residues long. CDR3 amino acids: CASSLAPGSGQETQYF. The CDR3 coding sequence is TGTGCCAGCAGCTTAGCCCCGGGATCGGGACAAGAGACCCAGTACTTC.

CDR3 loop: CASSSRDRTLAKNIQYF. DNA of the CDR3: TGTGCCAGCAGTTCCCGGGACAGGACCCTAGCCAAAAACATTCAGTACTTC. The chain has TRBV2 and TRBJ2-4; 8 bases match TRBD1. CDR3 length: 17 residues. The V gene end was trimmed by 5 bases and the J gene end by 0 bases; junction bases not matched to a gene: 9. Looked up from germline, CDR1 is SNHLY and CDR2 is FYNNEI.

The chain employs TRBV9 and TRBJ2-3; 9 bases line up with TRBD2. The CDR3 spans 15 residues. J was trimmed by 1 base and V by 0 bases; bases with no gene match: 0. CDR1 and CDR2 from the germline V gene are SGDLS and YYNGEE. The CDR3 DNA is TGTGCCAGCAGCGTAGGGACTAGCGGCACAGATACGCAGTATTTT. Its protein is CASSVGTSGTDTQYF.

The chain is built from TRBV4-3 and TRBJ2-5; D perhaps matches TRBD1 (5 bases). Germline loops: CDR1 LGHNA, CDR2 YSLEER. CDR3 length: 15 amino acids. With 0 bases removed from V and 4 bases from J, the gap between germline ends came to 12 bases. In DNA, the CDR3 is TGCGCCAGCAGCCAAGATCGCGGCAGGGCAGAGACCCAGTACTTC. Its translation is CASSQDRGRAETQYF.

This CDR3 is CATIIGAGGPNTIYF. The CDR3, as DNA: TGTGCCACCATTATAGGGGCAGGCGGTCCGAACACCATATATTTT. The chain carries TRBV10-3 and TRBJ1-3, with D perhaps TRBD1 (5 bases). V lost 10 bases and J 7 bases, leaving 23 bases between the germline ends. The V gene's germline CDR1 is ENHRY and CDR2 SYGVKD. There are 15 residues in the CDR3.

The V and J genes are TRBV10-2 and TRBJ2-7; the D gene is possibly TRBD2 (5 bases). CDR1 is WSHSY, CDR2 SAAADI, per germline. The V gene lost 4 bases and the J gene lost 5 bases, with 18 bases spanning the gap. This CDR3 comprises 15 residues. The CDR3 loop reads CASSGCGFLQDEQYV. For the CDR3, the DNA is TGCGCCAGCAGTGGGTGCGGGTTCCTCCAGGACGAGCAGTACGTC.

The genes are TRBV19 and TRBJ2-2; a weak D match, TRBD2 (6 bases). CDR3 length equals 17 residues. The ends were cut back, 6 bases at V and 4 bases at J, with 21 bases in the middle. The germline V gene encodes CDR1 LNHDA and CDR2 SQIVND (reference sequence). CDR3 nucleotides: TGTGCCAGTAGCTTCCTGTCAACTAGCTTGAGCACCGGGGAGCTGTTTTTT. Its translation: CASSFLSTSLSTGELFF. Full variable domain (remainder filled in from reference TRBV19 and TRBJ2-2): DGGITQSPKYLFRKEGQNVTLSCEQNLNHDAMYWYRQDPGQGLRLIYYSQIVNDFQKGDIAEGYSVSREKKESFPLTVTSAQKNPTAFYLCASSFLSTSLSTGELFFGEGSRLTVL.